The 29 T cell receptor beta chains listed next were all sequenced from one sample in a study of radiotherapy plus CTLA-4 blockade in lung cancer. The repertoire was sequenced with immunoSEQ multiplex PCR; TCRdb's copy has only in-frame clones and lacks some. The table shows tens of thousands of clones, with around four fifths occurring only once. Sequenced material: peripheral blood, taken from a patient treated with radiotherapy plus ipilimumab. The source of these receptors is a human donor with non-small cell lung cancer who had a partial response to radiotherapy plus ipilimumab.

The chain has TRBV29-1 and TRBJ2-5; a possible D gene is TRBD1 (6 bases). This CDR3 is built from 14 residues. Germline CDR1 SQVTM, CDR2 ANQGSEA. Deletions cut 4 bases from V and 3 bases from J, with 15 bases between. This CDR3 reads CSVGGRGMKETQYF. CDR3 nucleotides: TGCAGCGTTGGGGGTAGGGGGATGAAAGAGACCCAGTACTTC. The full variable domain, its missing parts supplied by reference TRBV29-1 and TRBJ2-5, is SAVISQKPSRDICQRGTSLTIQCQVDSQVTMMFWYRQQPGQSLTLIATANQGSEATYESGFVIDKFPISRPNLTFSTLTVSNMSPEDSSIYLCSVGGRGMKETQYFGPGTRLLVL.

This rearrangement joins TRBV7-3 to TRBJ1-1; TRBD1 might be the D (6 bases). Deletions cut 6 bases from V and 1 base from J, with 12 bases between. Looked up from germline, CDR1 is SGHTA and CDR2 is FQGTGA. CDR3 length: 14 residues. The CDR3: CASSPDSRNTEAFF. CDR3 nucleotides: TGTGCCAGCAGTCCGGACAGTCGGAACACTGAAGCTTTCTTT.

This clone has only a few counts. V is TRBV5-1 and J is TRBJ2-1; possibly TRBD2 for D (5 bases). CDR1 SGHRS and CDR2 YFSETQ come from the germline V gene. CDR3 length equals 20 residues. Trimming stripped 0 bases from V and 4 bases from J, with 26 bases between. CDR3 amino acids: CASSLVSQISAWENYNEQFF. As DNA, the CDR3 is TGCGCCAGCAGCTTGGTTAGTCAGATCAGCGCCTGGGAGAATTACAATGAGCAGTTCTTC.

This sequence joins TRBV23-1 and TRBJ1-1; TRBD1 matches 7 bases. TRBV23-1 is classed as an ORF, of uncertain function. This CDR3 spans 10 amino acids. Germline trimming cut 10 bases from V and 7 bases from J; bases unmatched to any gene: 3. CDR3 residues: CANDRVEAFF. The CDR3 DNA follows: TGCGCCAACGACAGGGTTGAAGCTTTCTTT.

Points on this clone: A read error may produce the germline difference seen at one junction end. The chain combines TRBV5-8 with TRBJ1-2; 12 positions match TRBD1. This CDR3 region has 15 residues. Germline CDR1 SGHTS, CDR2 YDEGEE. The DNA for the CDR3 is TGTGCCAGCAGCTTGGAGGGACAGGGGGCTGGTGGCTGCACCTTC. This gives the protein CASSLEGQGAGGCTF.

A few counts support this clone. The chain carries TRBV19 and TRBJ1-1; D remains ambiguous. V lost 4 bases, J lost 4 bases, and 10 bases lay in between. The CDR3 sequence is 13 residues long. Germline-derived CDR1 and CDR2 are LNHDA and SQIVND (reference sequence). The CDR3: CASSNSRSTEAFF. The CDR3 nucleotides read TGTGCCAGTAGTAACAGCAGAAGCACTGAAGCTTTCTTT.

The CDR3 loop reads CASSIERTRKETQYF. CDR3 in DNA: TGTGCCAGTAGTATAGAGAGGACTAGGAAAGAGACCCAGTACTTC. The rearrangement joins TRBV19 to TRBJ2-5; 7 positions match TRBD2. This CDR3 has 15 amino acids. V lost 0 bases, J lost 3 bases, and 4 bases stayed unmatched. Germline V gene data show CDR1 as LNHDA and CDR2 as SQIVND (reference sequence).

The rearrangement links TRBV5-6 to TRBJ2-7; 9 nucleotides line up with TRBD1. V trimming: 4 bases; J trimming: 2 bases; junction bases outside the gene matches: 10. This CDR3 has 16 amino acids. Germline loops: CDR1 SGHDT, CDR2 YYEEEE. The CDR3 here is CASSRYGTGNTYEQYF. The CDR3 nucleotides are TGTGCCAGCAGCCGGTACGGGACAGGGAACACCTACGAGCAGTACTTC.

CDR3 nucleotide sequence: TGTGCCAGCAGTCCCCCCGGCTACGAGCAGTACTTC. Amino acids: CASSPPGYEQYF. This sequence joins TRBV28 and TRBJ2-7; D is ambiguous. The CDR3 consists of 12 residues. V was pared by 5 bases and J by 3 bases, with 8 bases between. Germline assignment: CDR1 MDHEN and CDR2 SYDVKM.

The chain links TRBV9 to TRBJ2-2; 11 nucleotides line up with TRBD2. CDR3 length: 18 residues. Trimming cost V 0 bases and J 5 bases; bases outside gene matches: 9. CDR1 is SGDLS, CDR2 YYNGEE, per germline. CDR3 nucleotides: TGTGCCAGCAGCGTAGAGTTAGCGGGGGGGCCAGAAACCGGGGAGCTGTTTTTT. Translated: CASSVELAGGPETGELFF.

V and J are TRBV10-3 and TRBJ2-1; 7 bases are shared with TRBD2. The CDR3 has 14 residues. V lost 4 bases to trimming and J lost 8 bases; unmatched junction nucleotides: 8. Germline V CDR1 and CDR2: ENHRY, SYGVKD. CDR3 amino acids: CAISGDLADDEQFF. CDR3 bases: TGTGCCATCAGTGGCGACCTAGCGGACGATGAGCAGTTCTTC.

The genes are TRBV28 and TRBJ1-6, with 9 nucleotides matching TRBD1. The V and J ends lost 6 bases and 9 bases, in that order; junction bases with no gene match: 15. The CDR3 extends over 17 amino acids. CDR1 MDHEN and CDR2 SYDVKM come from the germline V gene. Here the CDR3 DNA reads TGTGCCAGCAGCTCCCCTCAACAGGGGGCTGGGATTTCACCCCTCCACTTT. Translated, it gives CASSSPQQGAGISPLHF.

The chain links TRBV29-1 to TRBJ2-1, with 7 positions matching TRBD1. This CDR3 region has 12 residues. V gave up 7 bases and J gave up 3 bases; unmatched junction bases: 3. The V gene's germline CDR1 is SQVTM and CDR2 ANQGSEA. The CDR3 is CSGGTDYNEQFF. The CDR3 DNA is TGCAGCGGGGGGACAGACTACAATGAGCAGTTCTTC.

This sequence joins TRBV4-1 and TRBJ1-4; 8 nucleotides line up with TRBD1. Losses at the gene ends were 0 bases for V and 8 bases for J; bases not matched to a gene: 5. CDR1 and CDR2 from the germline V gene are MGHRA and YSYEKL. The CDR3 consists of 15 residues. The CDR3 nucleotides read TGCGCCAGCAGCCAAGATGACAGGGGCTTCGAAAAACTGTTTTTT. It codes for CASSQDDRGFEKLFF.

The CDR3 here is CASSQDETAVYQPQHF. The CDR3 DNA reads TGCGCCAGCAGCCAAGATGAGACAGCCGTTTATCAGCCCCAGCATTTT. V gene TRBV4-1 combines with J gene TRBJ1-5; TRBD1 might be the D (5 bases). From germline, CDR1 is MGHRA and CDR2 YSYEKL. The CDR3 loop spans 16 amino acids. Trimming stripped 0 bases from V and 5 bases from J, with 14 bases between.

The chain uses TRBV6-1 and TRBJ1-6; TRBD1 is a possible D gene (5 bases). The V gene's germline CDR1 is MNHNS and CDR2 SASEGT. Trimming left V 3 bases short and J 6 bases short, with 12 bases between. The CDR3 is 15 residues long. In DNA form, the CDR3 reads TGTGCCAGCAGTGACCCTTGGGGGGGTAATTCACCCCTCCACTTT. It is translated as CASSDPWGGNSPLHF.

The chain carries TRBV9 and TRBJ2-3, with 9 bases that match TRBD2. The V segment lost 0 bases and the J segment 4 bases; nucleotides outside the gene matches: 3. The CDR3 totals 15 residues. Germline V lookup: CDR1 SGDLS, CDR2 YYNGEE. The CDR3 DNA is TGTGCCAGCAGCGTAGAGCGGGGGGCGGCAGATACGCAGTATTTT. It specifies CASSVERGAADTQYF.

The chain is built from TRBV9 and TRBJ1-6, with D perhaps matching TRBD1 (6 bases). Germline V lookup: CDR1 SGDLS, CDR2 YYNGEE. This CDR3 spans 15 amino acids. The V end was cut by 3 bases, the J end by 7 bases, with 14 bases between. The CDR3 here is CASSDQGTANSPLHF. CDR3 sequence (DNA): TGTGCCAGCAGCGACCAGGGGACGGCAAATTCACCCCTCCACTTT.

V gene TRBV5-1 combines with J gene TRBJ1-6; 11 positions agree with TRBD1. This CDR3 contains 14 residues. Germline V CDR1 and CDR2: SGHRS, YFSETQ. J lost 8 bases, V lost 4 bases, and 2 bases had no gene match. The CDR3, as DNA: TGCGCCAGCAGCCGGACAGGGGGCGATTCACCCCTCCACTTT. Translating it yields CASSRTGGDSPLHF.

The V call is TRBV29-1, the J call TRBJ1-2, with a weak D call TRBD1 (5 bases). Trimming took 4 bases from V and 8 from J, leaving 14 bases between them. The CDR3 sequence is 12 residues long. CDR1 SQVTM and CDR2 ANQGSEA come from the germline V gene. CDR3 loop: CSVVEGTRGYTF. The DNA of the CDR3 is TGCAGCGTTGTGGAGGGGACTAGGGGCTACACCTTC.

This chain uses TRBV4-1 with TRBJ2-7, with 9 positions matching TRBD1. The trim removed 6 bases at V and 2 bases at J, leaving 14 bases unmatched. This CDR3 contains 17 residues. From germline, CDR1 is MGHRA and CDR2 YSYEKL. CDR3 coding DNA: TGCGCCAGCAGTCTTCAATCCCCAGACAGGGGGACCTACGAGCAGTACTTC. Protein: CASSLQSPDRGTYEQYF.

This sequence joins TRBV19 and TRBJ2-1; the match to TRBD2 covers 9 bases. Germline CDR1 LNHDA, CDR2 SQIVND (reference sequence). J was trimmed by 2 bases and V by 5 bases; bases with no gene match: 1. The CDR3 has 14 amino acids. CDR3 protein: CASSLAGAYNEQFF. In DNA form, the CDR3 reads TGTGCCAGTAGTTTAGCGGGGGCCTACAATGAGCAGTTCTTC.

The rearrangement links TRBV19 to TRBJ1-3; D is unresolved. The V gene lost 3 bases and the J gene lost 2 bases, with 8 bases spanning the gap. The CDR3 consists of 14 residues. In germline, CDR1 is LNHDA, CDR2 SQIVND (reference sequence). In nucleotides, the CDR3 is TGTGCCAGTAGTATCCGGGGTCCTGGAAACACCATATATTTT. It translates to CASSIRGPGNTIYF.

CDR3 sequence: CASRAPGNYNEQFF. Here the CDR3 DNA reads TGTGCCAGCAGGGCCCCGGGGAACTACAATGAGCAGTTCTTC. J is TRBJ2-1 and V is TRBV28; perhaps TRBD2 as D (5 bases). Germline V lookup: CDR1 MDHEN, CDR2 SYDVKM. The CDR3 covers 14 residues. The V and J ends lost 6 bases and 3 bases respectively, with 12 bases between them.

A few counts support this clone. The chain joins TRBV7-2 to TRBJ2-3, with D tentatively TRBD1 (6 bases). The CDR3 totals 13 residues. With 5 bases removed from V and 7 bases from J, the gap between germline ends came to 13 bases. Germline V gives CDR1 SGHTA, CDR2 FQGNSA. The CDR3 DNA sequence: TGTGCCAGCAGCCCCCTTAGGGGGTATACGCAGTATTTT. Translation: CASSPLRGYTQYF.

V and J are TRBV18 and TRBJ2-7; D may be TRBD1 (6 bases). V lost 9 bases to trimming and J lost 2 bases, with 17 bases between them. Germline-derived CDR1 and CDR2 are KGHSH and LQKENI. The CDR3 has 14 amino acids. Here the CDR3 reads CASHSPQGPYEQYF. CDR3 coding DNA: TGTGCCAGTCACAGTCCACAGGGTCCCTACGAGCAGTACTTC. Together with reference TRBV18 and TRBJ2-7, the CDR3 gives the full variable domain: NAGVMQNPRHLVRRRGQEARLRCSPMKGHSHVYWYRQLPEEGLKFMVYLQKENIIDESGMPKERFSAEFPKEGPSILRIQQVVRGDSAAYFCASHSPQGPYEQYFGPGTRLTVT.

This chain uses TRBV5-1 with TRBJ1-6; 7 bases fit TRBD1. The CDR3 has 14 residues. Germline V gene lookup returns CDR1 SGHRS and CDR2 YFSETQ. The V segment lost 0 bases and the J segment 7 bases; nucleotides outside the gene matches: 1. CDR3 region: CASSLETGNSPLHF. In nucleotides, the CDR3 is TGCGCCAGCAGCTTGGAGACAGGGAATTCACCCCTCCACTTT.

The chain employs TRBV7-6 and TRBJ1-1; TRBD1 might be the D (5 bases). CDR3 length: 16 residues. Trimming shortened V by 2 bases and J by 3 bases, and 16 bases separated the two germline ends. CDR1 is SGHVS and CDR2 is FNYEAQ in the germline V gene. CDR3 residues: CASSLIVQGGDTEAFF. The CDR3, as DNA: TGTGCCAGCAGCTTAATCGTGCAGGGCGGCGACACTGAAGCTTTCTTT.

This chain joins TRBV13 and TRBJ2-3; TRBD2 aligns across 10 bases. This CDR3 has 15 residues. Germline-derived CDR1 and CDR2 are PRHDT and FYEKMQ (reference sequence). V shed 4 bases and J 1 base; nucleotides not matched to a gene: 2. The CDR3 sequence is CASSSGLAGTDTQYF. The DNA for the CDR3 is TGTGCCAGCAGCTCAGGACTAGCGGGCACAGATACGCAGTATTTT.